The source of this T cell receptor (beta chain) is a study of read filtering for tumor transcriptome and immune sequencing. Study details: Revised staging placed 8 patients in R-ISS I, 15 to 20 in II, roughly 7 in III. IR-seq gave about 3.5 to 10.27 million TCR reads per sample; RNA-seq gave about 80 to 1273.

This clonotype has at least ten counts. The library was built from around 0.4 ug RNA with molecular barcoded adaptors for alpha/delta and beta/gamma chains. MiXCR was run by TCRdb on the reads, yielding one entry per CDR3 protein. The sample records roughly 90,000 distinct CDR3 sequences, approximately 21% being singletons. Trimming took off 4 bases at V and 6 bases at J, with 14 bases between the two ends. Germline CDR1 is MGHRA and CDR2 is YSYEKL. There are 14 residues in the CDR3. This receptor was taken from a donor at least 40 years old with multiple myeloma. The source material was a population of CD138-negative cells sorted from bone marrow. The chain uses TRBV4-1 and TRBJ2-3, with a possible D match to TRBD2 (5 bases). The CDR3, as DNA: TGCGCCAGCAGCCCCCGAGGGCGAGAGGATACGCAGTATTTT. The encoded protein is CASSPRGREDTQYF.